The source of this T cell receptor beta chain is a study of shared clonotypes between healthy human individuals. This clone was seen a few times. The antigen remains unidentified. Other DNA sequences in the same sample also yield this CDR3. Study observations and caveats: Sample collection involved blood only; tissue repertoires are likely different.

From germline, CDR1 is SGHRS and CDR2 YFSETQ. CDR3 size: 11 residues. V lost 4 bases and J lost 2, with 3 bases in between. A deep-level run was used for the assay. Evenly divided among several immunoSEQ plates was the genomic DNA of each subset. Sequencing was performed with immunoSEQ multiplex PCR; in TCRdb, only in-frame clones are kept and a portion is missing. The table has over a million clones, approximately 80% seen once. Sequenced material: memory CD4+ T cells from PBMCs. As for subset: CD45RA-negative fraction. This TCR derives from a man younger than 30 in good health. Some clones in this sample may be carry-over from other donors' samples. The chain combines TRBV5-1 with TRBJ2-5; D gene uncertain. CDR3 amino acids: CASSLQETQYF. In DNA form, the CDR3 reads TGCGCCAGCAGCCTACAAGAGACCCAGTACTTC.